This TCR beta chain came from a study of T cells expressing NK-cell markers. Across the study: Beta-chain profiling covered CD3+CD56+NKG2C+, CD3+CD56+NKG2C- and CD3+CD56-NKG2C+ sorted subsets. Of eight sequenced donors, seven were HCMV-seropositive and one HCMV-seronegative.

The TCR beta cDNA came from 5'RACE template switching with UMIs. TCRdb re-called the 5' RACE reads; one entry per CDR3 protein, DNA not given. The sample totals 150,000 to 200,000 distinct CDR3 sequences. This receptor was identified in a woman between 18 and 75 years old in good health. The sequencing sample was made of blood T cells: a sorted CD56 or NKG2C T cell subset, CD4+ or CD8+ T cells, or bulk PBMC T cells (not recorded which).

CDR3 in amino acids: CASSIVGGEETQYF. The chain carries TRBV19 and TRBJ2-5; TCRdb reports TRBD2, a call that lacks DNA to check it against. The CDR3 spans 14 residues. Germline assignment: CDR1 LNHDA and CDR2 SQIVND (reference sequence).